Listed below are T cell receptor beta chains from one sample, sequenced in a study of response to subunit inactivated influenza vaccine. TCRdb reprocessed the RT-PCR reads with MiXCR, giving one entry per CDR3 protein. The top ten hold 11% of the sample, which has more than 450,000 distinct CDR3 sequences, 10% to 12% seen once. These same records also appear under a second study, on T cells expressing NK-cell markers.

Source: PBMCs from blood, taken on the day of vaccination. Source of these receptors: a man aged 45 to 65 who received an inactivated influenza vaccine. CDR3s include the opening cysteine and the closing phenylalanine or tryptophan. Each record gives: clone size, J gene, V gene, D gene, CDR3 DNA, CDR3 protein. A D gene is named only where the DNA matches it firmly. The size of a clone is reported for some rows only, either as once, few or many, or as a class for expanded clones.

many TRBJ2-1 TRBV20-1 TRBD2 TGCAGTGCTAGTTTGATGACTAGCGGGAGTAGGAATAATGAGCAGTTCTTC CSASLMTSGSRNNEQFF
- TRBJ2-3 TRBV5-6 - TGTGCCAGCAGCTTGGGTTGGTCCTCCACAGATACGCAGTATTTT CASSLGWSSTDTQYF
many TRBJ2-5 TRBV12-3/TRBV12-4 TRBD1 TGTGCCAGCAGTTTAGGAGGGGGCAGTGAGACCCAGTACTTC CASSLGGGSETQYF
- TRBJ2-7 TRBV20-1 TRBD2 TGCAGTGCTATCACTAGCGGGGGGTCCGACGAGCAGTACTTC CSAITSGGSDEQYF
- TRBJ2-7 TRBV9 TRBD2 TGTGCCAGCAGCCCTCAAGGCCTAGCGGGGAGGTACGAGCAGTACTTC CASSPQGLAGRYEQYF
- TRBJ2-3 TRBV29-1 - TGCAGCGTTGTGAGGGGCTGGGGGACAGATACGCAGTATTTT CSVVRGWGTDTQYF
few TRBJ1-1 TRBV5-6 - TGTGCCAGCAGCTCCGGACAGCAACTGCACACTGAAGCTTTCTTT CASSSGQQLHTEAFF
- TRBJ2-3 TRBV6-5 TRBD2 TGTGCCAGCAGTTACTCAGCGGGGGGGCTGGGGGATACGCAGTATTTT CASSYSAGGLGDTQYF
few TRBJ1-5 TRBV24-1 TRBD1 TGTGCCACCAGTGAGGGCAGGACAGGGGGCAATCAGCCCCAGCATTTT CATSEGRTGGNQPQHF
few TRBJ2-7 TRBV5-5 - TGTGCCAGCAGCTTGAGGCCTGACGTAACCTACGAGCAGTACTTC CASSLRPDVTYEQYF
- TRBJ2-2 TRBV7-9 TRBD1 TGTGCCAGCAGCCCAGGACAGGGGGCTCTCGGCACCGGGGAGCTGTTTTTT CASSPGQGALGTGELFF
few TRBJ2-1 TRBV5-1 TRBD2 TGCGCCAGCAGCTTGGCCGGGACTAGCGGGGGGGCGTCCTACAATGAGCAGTTCTTC CASSLAGTSGGASYNEQFF
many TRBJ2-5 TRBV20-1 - TGCAGTGTTAGACGGAGGACTCTGGAGACCCAGTACTTC CSVRRRTLETQYF
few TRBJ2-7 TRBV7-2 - TGTGCCAGCAGCTACAATTGGGCCGGTTCCGAGCAGTACTTC CASSYNWAGSEQYF
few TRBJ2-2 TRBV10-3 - TGTGCCATCAGGGGACAACAGAACACCGGGGAGCTGTTTTTT CAIRGQQNTGELFF
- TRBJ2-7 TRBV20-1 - TGCAGTGCTAGAGTTAGCGGAGAATACGAGCAGTACTTC CSARVSGEYEQYF
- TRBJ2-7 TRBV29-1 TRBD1 TGCAGCGTCGGGACAGGGGGCTCTGTCTCCTACGAGCAGTACTTC CSVGTGGSVSYEQYF
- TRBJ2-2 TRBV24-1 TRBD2 TGTGCCACCAGCCGACTAGCGACCGGGGAGCTGTTTTTT CATSRLATGELFF
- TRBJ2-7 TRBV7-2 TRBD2 TGTGCCAGCAGCCCCGGGGGGGCGGTAACCTACGAGCAGTACTTC CASSPGGAVTYEQYF
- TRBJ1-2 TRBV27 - TGTGCCAGCAGTTTATGGGCGGGGGACCTGGGCTACACCTTC CASSLWAGDLGYTF
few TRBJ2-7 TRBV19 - TGTGCCAGTAGTATAGTCCCGCCCAGGCGACCTGGAGAGCAGTACTTC CASSIVPPRRPGEQYF
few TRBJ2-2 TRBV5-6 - TGTGCCAGCGGATCATCCGGGACGCAAAACACCGGGGAGCTGTTTTTT CASGSSGTQNTGELFF
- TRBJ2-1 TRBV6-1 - TGTGCCAGCAGTTTCCGGGATGCTGAGCAGTTCTTC CASSFRDAEQFF
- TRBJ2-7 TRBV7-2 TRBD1 TGTGCCAGCAGCCCCCAATTCACAGGGGGCTACGAGCAGTACTTC CASSPQFTGGYEQYF
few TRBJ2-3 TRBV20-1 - TGCAGTGCTAGAGTACAGGGTAGCACAGATACGCAGTATTTT CSARVQGSTDTQYF
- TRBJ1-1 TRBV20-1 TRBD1 TGCAGTGCCCCGACAGGGGGCACTGAAGCTTTCTTT CSAPTGGTEAFF
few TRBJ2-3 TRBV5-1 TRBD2 TGCGCCAGCAGCATAAACGGGGAGCGGGGGATAGATACGCAGTATTTT CASSINGERGIDTQYF
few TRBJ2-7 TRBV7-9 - TGTGCCAGCAGCTTCGAAACTGCGGGCCCGACCTACGAGCAGTACTTC CASSFETAGPTYEQYF
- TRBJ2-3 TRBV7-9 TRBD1 TGTGCCAGCAGAGCGACAGGGTTGGGAGCAGATACGCAGTATTTT CASRATGLGADTQYF
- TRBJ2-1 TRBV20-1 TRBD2 TGCAGTGCTAGTACCCCCCGGCGGGAGGGCTACAATGAGCAGTTCTTC CSASTPRREGYNEQFF
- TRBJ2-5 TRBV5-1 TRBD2 TGCGCCAGCAGCTTGGACGCGGGGGGGCCCGGCCAAGAGACCCAGTACTTC CASSLDAGGPGQETQYF
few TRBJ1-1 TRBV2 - TGTGCCAGCAGTGAATACACGTTAGGCAGCATGAACACTGAAGCTTTCTTT CASSEYTLGSMNTEAFF
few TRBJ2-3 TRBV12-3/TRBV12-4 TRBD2 TGTGCCAGCAAAAGCGGGGGGGCCGTAAATACGCAGTATTTT CASKSGGAVNTQYF
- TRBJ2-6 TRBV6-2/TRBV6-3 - TGTGCCAGCAGCTACAGTAGAGGGGTCCCTCCGAATCGCCGAACCCACTCTGGGGCCAACGTCCTGACTTTC CASSYSRGVPPNRRTHSGANVLTF
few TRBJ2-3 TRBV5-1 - TGCGCCAGCAGCTTGAGTGTACAGGGCACAGATACGCAGTATTTT CASSLSVQGTDTQYF
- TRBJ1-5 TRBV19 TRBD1 TGTGCCAGTAGATCACAGGGGACGGGATGGGGGGAGCCCCAGCATTTT CASRSQGTGWGEPQHF
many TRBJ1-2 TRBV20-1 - TGCAGTGCTAGTCACCACCCAGATGGCTACACCTTC CSASHHPDGYTF
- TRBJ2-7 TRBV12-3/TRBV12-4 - TGTGCCAGCAGCTGGGGGGGCGTGCAGTACTTC CASSWGGVQYF
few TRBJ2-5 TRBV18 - TGTGCCAGCTCGCCCTGGACAGTCCAAGAGACCCAGTACTTC CASSPWTVQETQYF
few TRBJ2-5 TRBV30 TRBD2 TGTGCCTGGAGAGCGAGCGGGGGGGCCATGGAGACCCAGTACTTC CAWRASGGAMETQYF
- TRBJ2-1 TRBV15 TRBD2 TGTGCCACCAGCAGAACCGTCAGGGGACTAGCAGGGAATGAGCAGTTCTTC CATSRTVRGLAGNEQFF
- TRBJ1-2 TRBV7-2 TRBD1 TGTGCCAGCAGCTGGGGGGACAGGGGGAACTATGGCTACACCTTC CASSWGDRGNYGYTF
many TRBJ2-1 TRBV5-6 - TGTGCCAGCAGCTTGGCCAAAGGGGCAGGGTTTTATAATGAGCAGTTCTTC CASSLAKGAGFYNEQFF
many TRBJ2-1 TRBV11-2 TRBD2 TGTGCCAGCAGCTTAGTTGGCGGGGGGCGATATGAGCAGTTCTTC CASSLVGGGRYEQFF
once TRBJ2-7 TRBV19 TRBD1 TGTGCCAGTAGTGTCGGACAGGAGTACGAGCAGTACTTC CASSVGQEYEQYF
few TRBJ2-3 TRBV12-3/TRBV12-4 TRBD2 TGTGCCAGCAGTTTACCGCCCGGGAGGGCCGGAGATACGCAGTATTTT CASSLPPGRAGDTQYF
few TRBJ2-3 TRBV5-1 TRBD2 TGCGCCAGCAGCGTCGCCGGGACTACCCAACCTCTCACAGATACGCAGTATTTT CASSVAGTTQPLTDTQYF
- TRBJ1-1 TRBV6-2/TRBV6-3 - TGTGCCAGCAGTTGGTGGAGTGGAACGGCTTTCTTT CASSWWSGTAFF
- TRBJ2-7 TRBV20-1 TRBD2 TGCAGTGCTAGAGGCGGGACTAGCGGGAGCCCCGCCGAGCAGTACTTC CSARGGTSGSPAEQYF
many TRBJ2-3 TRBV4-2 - TGTGCCAGCAGCCAAGAAGGCGACAGCACAGATACGCAGTATTTT CASSQEGDSTDTQYF
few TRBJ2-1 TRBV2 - TGTGCCAGCAGTGAAGGACTAGGTAGCTCCTACAATGAGCAGTTCTTC CASSEGLGSSYNEQFF
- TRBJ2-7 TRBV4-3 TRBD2 TGCGCCAGCAGCCAAGTCCTAGCGGGAGCCTACGAGCAGTACTTC CASSQVLAGAYEQYF
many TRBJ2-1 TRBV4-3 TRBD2 TGCGCCAGCAGCCAAGATTGGGAGGGCCAGGACAATGAGCAGTTCTTC CASSQDWEGQDNEQFF
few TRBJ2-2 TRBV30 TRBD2 TGTGCCTGGGACTCAAGCGGGGGCACCGGGGAGCTGTTTTTT CAWDSSGGTGELFF
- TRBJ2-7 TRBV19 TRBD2 TGTGCCAGTAGTATACTAGCGGGAGGTACCTACGAGCAGTACTTC CASSILAGGTYEQYF
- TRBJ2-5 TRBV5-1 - TGCGCCAGCAGTTACATAGGGTCAAGGACCCAAGAGACCCAGTACTTC CASSYIGSRTQETQYF